The clone carrying this T cell receptor beta chain has a handful of counts. The antigen is unknown. This sample was included in a study of post-analysis software for immune sequencing data. Points from the study as a whole: TRBV5-6, TRBV5-1 and TRBV20-1 were among five TRBV segments more frequent in patients than controls.

Prepared libraries of TCR beta cDNA carried unique molecular identifiers. TCRdb re-analysed the PCR reads in MiXCR, keeping a single row per CDR3 protein. The sample gives over 300,000 distinct CDR3 sequences, around 37% of which show up once; 13% is in the top ten. Trimming shortened V by 7 bases and J by 6 bases, and 13 bases separated the two germline ends. Germline assignment: CDR1 SGHAT and CDR2 FQNNGV. The CDR3 loop spans 13 amino acids. The receptor was isolated from a girl aged 5-17 years with multiple sclerosis. V and J are TRBV11-2 and TRBJ2-1; maybe TRBD1 (5 bases). Sequenced input: blood. The DNA for the CDR3 is TGTGCCAGCACCCAGGGCGTACTCAATGAGCAGTTCTTC. Residues: CASTQGVLNEQFF.